This T cell receptor beta chain was identified in a study of cytomegalovirus exposure and HLA in healthy donors. Findings of the study overall: Analysis was performed later, and it showed HLA-associated TCR beta chains to be more clonally expanded than equally common others.

A remark on this clone: What it recognizes is unknown.

This PCR relied on a set of 60 Vbeta primers and 13 Jbeta primers. Profiled with immunoSEQ multiplex PCR; TCRdb holds only in-frame clones, not every one. This table holds more than 150,000 clones, around 82% found once. Sequencing input: PBMCs. This TCR derives from a young woman in good health and CMV-seropositive.

CDR3 region: CASSRENGDTQYF. The DNA for the CDR3 is TGTGCCAGCAGCCGAGAGAACGGAGATACGCAGTATTTT. This chain uses TRBV4-2 with TRBJ2-3; D unresolved. This CDR3 comprises 13 residues. V lost 4 bases and J 5 bases, leaving 10 bases between the germline ends. Germline values: CDR1 LGHNA, CDR2 YNFKEQ.